The 31 T cell receptor beta chains below were found in one sample sequenced in a study of cytomegalovirus exposure and HLA in healthy donors. The PCR employed 60 Vbeta primers together with 13 Jbeta primers. Profiling relied on immunoSEQ multiplex PCR, and the TCRdb table lists in-frame clones only, not all of them. In the table there are approximately 150,000 clones, 76% of which are singletons. Input material: PBMCs. The receptors were sampled from a male donor in good health and CMV-seronegative.

A single count supports this clone. This chain joins TRBV7-9 and TRBJ1-5, with D possibly matching TRBD1 (6 bases). The V and J ends lost 5 bases and 3 bases respectively, with 11 bases between them. The CDR3 has 14 residues. Germline V gene data show CDR1 as SEHNR and CDR2 as FQNEAQ (reference sequence). As DNA, the CDR3 is TGTGCCAGCAGCATCGGACAGTACAATCAGCCCCAGCATTTT. Amino acids: CASSIGQYNQPQHF.

The chain links TRBV6-5 to TRBJ2-2; 9 positions match TRBD1. Germline CDR1 is MNHEY and CDR2 is SVGAGI. There are 15 residues in the CDR3. Trimming cost V 9 bases and J 3 bases; bases outside gene matches: 8. The CDR3 DNA sequence: TGTGCCAGTAGTCACAGGGGGCGGGACACCGGGGAGCTGTTTTTT. This translates into CASSHRGRDTGELFF.

This chain connects TRBV4-1 to TRBJ2-1; D not certain. The CDR3 totals 14 residues. Germline V gives CDR1 MGHRA, CDR2 YSYEKL. V dropped 1 base and J dropped 4 bases, with 8 bases sitting between them. The DNA for the CDR3 is TGCGCCAGCAGCCAAGGAGCCTTATACAATGAGCAGTTCTTC. It specifies CASSQGALYNEQFF.

The gene calls are TRBV4-2 and TRBJ1-2; no reliable D call. The CDR3 totals 14 residues. Trimming removed 0 bases from V and 1 base from J, with 6 bases in between. Germline V gives CDR1 LGHNA, CDR2 YNFKEQ. CDR3 sequence: CASSQEEVNYGYTF. CDR3 in DNA: TGTGCCAGCAGCCAAGAGGAGGTTAACTATGGCTACACCTTC.

The rearrangement uses TRBV15 and TRBJ2-5, with unresolved D. CDR3 length: 12 amino acids. Trimming cost V 6 bases and J 5 bases, with 10 bases left between them. Germline loops: CDR1 LNHNV, CDR2 YYDKDF (reference sequence). For the CDR3, the DNA is TGTGCCACCAGATTGGTCCGGGAGACCCAGTACTTC. Translating gives CATRLVRETQYF.

The chain employs TRBV7-2 and TRBJ2-7, with TRBD2 matching over 9 bases. Unmatched junction bases numbered 12, after V lost 2 bases and J lost 7 bases. Germline V lookup: CDR1 SGHTA, CDR2 FQGNSA. The CDR3 runs to 16 residues. This CDR3 reads CASSLLLAGPSEEQYF. CDR3 sequence (DNA): TGTGCCAGCAGCTTACTACTAGCGGGTCCTTCTGAAGAGCAGTACTTC. Using reference TRBV7-2 and TRBJ2-7 for the parts outside the CDR3, the full variable domain is GAGVSQSPSNKVTEKGKDVELRCDPISGHTALYWYRQSLGQGLEFLIYFQGNSAPDKSGLPSDRFSAERTGGSVSTLTIQRTQQEDSAVYLCASSLLLAGPSEEQYFGPGTRLTVT.

This chain links TRBV28 with TRBJ2-5, with D possibly being TRBD1 (5 bases). The CDR3 contains 14 residues. The germline CDR1 and CDR2 sequences are MDHEN and SYDVKM. V lost 3 bases and J 4 bases, leaving 12 bases between the germline ends. DNA for the CDR3: TGTGCCAGCAGTTTTACGATTAGGGGAGAGACCCAGTACTTC. It yields the protein CASSFTIRGETQYF. Based on the CDR3 plus reference TRBV28 and TRBJ2-5, the full variable domain is DVKVTQSSRYLVKRTGEKVFLECVQDMDHENMFWYRQDPGLGLRLIYFSYDVKMKEKGDIPEGYSVSREKKERFSLILESASTNQTSMYLCASSFTIRGETQYFGPGTRLLVL.

To note about this clone: This CDR3 fails to terminate in the conserved phenylalanine or tryptophan, so it likely reflects a read error. J is TRBJ1-2 and V is TRBV5-4; possibly TRBD1 for D (5 bases). V lost 4 bases to trimming and J lost 4 bases, with 8 bases between them. The V gene's germline CDR1 is SGHNT and CDR2 YYREEE (reference sequence). CDR3 length: 12 residues. In nucleotides, the CDR3 is TGTGCCAGCAGCCTCGACAGCTATGGCTACACCCTC. Amino acids: CASSLDSYGYTL.

A few counts support this clone. The gene calls are TRBV5-8 and TRBJ2-3; TRBD2 agrees at 8 bases. The CDR3 loop spans 17 amino acids. The germline gives CDR1 SGHTS, CDR2 YDEGEE. Losses at the gene ends were 4 bases for V and 4 bases for J; bases not matched to a gene: 14. The CDR3, as DNA: TGTGCCAGCAGCATTCCGCTGGGCGGGAGGAATGCAGATACGCAGTATTTT. Its translation: CASSIPLGGRNADTQYF.

This clone was counted between two and nine times. The rearrangement links TRBV4-1 to TRBJ1-1; possibly TRBD1 for D (5 bases). This CDR3 has 15 amino acids. Germline CDR1 MGHRA, CDR2 YSYEKL. V was shortened by 1 base and J by 2 bases, with 11 bases between the two germline ends. The CDR3 sequence is CASSQVTGGNTEAFF. The CDR3 DNA sequence: TGCGCCAGCAGCCAAGTAACCGGGGGTAACACTGAAGCTTTCTTT.

The chain employs TRBV18 and TRBJ2-5; D gene ambiguous. V lost 0 bases and J lost 5, with 13 bases in between. The CDR3 length is 15 residues. Germline loops: CDR1 KGHSH, CDR2 LQKENI. The CDR3 region has the DNA TGTGCCAGCTCACCACCCCTCTCAGGCCCGGAGACCCAGTACTTC. This translates into CASSPPLSGPETQYF.

The chain carries TRBV4-1 and TRBJ1-1; D remains unclear. With 4 bases removed from V and 8 bases from J, the gap between germline ends came to 20 bases. The CDR3 is made up of 15 amino acids. The germline gives CDR1 MGHRA, CDR2 YSYEKL. The CDR3: CASSPPRKGSTEAFF. CDR3 nucleotide sequence: TGCGCCAGCAGCCCGCCCAGGAAAGGCAGTACCGAAGCTTTCTTT.

The CDR3 DNA follows: TGTGCCAGCAGAGACAGGGGGCCTGGAAACACCATATATTTT. It translates to CASRDRGPGNTIYF. The chain has TRBV11-2 and TRBJ1-3; 10 positions agree with TRBD1. The V and J ends lost 6 bases and 2 bases, in that order; junction bases with no gene match: 1. From germline, CDR1 is SGHAT and CDR2 FQNNGV. CDR3 length: 14 amino acids.

The CDR3 protein is CASSLGSGVSETQYF. The CDR3 nucleotides are TGTGCCAGCAGCTTGGGTAGCGGGGTTTCGGAGACCCAGTACTTC. This rearrangement joins TRBV7-9 to TRBJ2-5, with 8 nucleotides matching TRBD2. This CDR3 contains 15 residues. The V gene's germline CDR1 is SEHNR and CDR2 FQNEAQ (reference sequence). V lost 3 bases, J lost 5 bases, and 8 bases stayed unmatched.

This chain links TRBV6-1 with TRBJ1-5; TRBD1 matches at 7 bases. Germline CDR1 MNHNS, CDR2 SASEGT. With 4 bases clipped from V and 1 base from J, the junction kept 4 bases outside the gene matches. The CDR3 is 15 residues long. For the CDR3, the DNA is TGTGCCAGCAGTGCCTACAGGGGCAGCAATCAGCCCCAGCATTTT. Its protein product is CASSAYRGSNQPQHF.

The chain carries TRBV19 and TRBJ2-1, with 7 positions matching TRBD1. The CDR3 is 15 residues long. V shed 4 bases, J shed 7 bases, and the junction held 10 bases outside the gene matches. The germline gives CDR1 LNHDA, CDR2 SQIVND (reference sequence). The CDR3 DNA reads as TGTGCCAGTAGTACCCCGACAGGGCTTAATAATGAGCAGTTCTTC. Its translation is CASSTPTGLNNEQFF.

The rearrangement links TRBV23-1 to TRBJ2-2; 10 nucleotides align to TRBD2. TRBV23-1 is an ORF; its function is uncertain. The CDR3 loop spans 15 amino acids. Losses at the gene ends were 8 bases for V and 9 bases for J; bases not matched to a gene: 12. CDR3 region: CASPRSGGAARELFF. In nucleotides, the CDR3 is TGCGCCAGCCCTCGGAGCGGGGGGGCGGCGAGGGAGCTGTTTTTT.

The CDR3 loop reads CASSSGQGTDTQYF. For the CDR3, the DNA is TGTGCCAGCAGTTCAGGACAGGGAACAGATACGCAGTATTTT. The chain recombines TRBV6-5 with TRBJ2-3, with 8 nucleotides matching TRBD1. Germline V lookup: CDR1 MNHEY, CDR2 SVGAGI. V shed 4 bases and J 3 bases; nucleotides not matched to a gene: 3. The CDR3 loop spans 14 amino acids.

This chain connects TRBV18 to TRBJ2-3; tentatively, D is TRBD1 (6 bases). There are 13 residues in the CDR3. The V gene lost 4 bases and the J gene lost 6 bases, with 11 bases spanning the gap. Germline V lookup: CDR1 KGHSH, CDR2 LQKENI. CDR3 loop: CASSHPRGDTQYF. The CDR3 DNA is TGTGCCAGCTCACACCCGAGGGGGGATACGCAGTATTTT.

The chain combines TRBV5-4 with TRBJ1-2, with 7 bases matching TRBD1. The germline CDR1 and CDR2 sequences are SGHNT and YYREEE (reference sequence). Trimming at V came to 4 bases and at J to 2 bases, leaving 11 bases not matched to a gene. The CDR3 sequence is 16 residues long. As DNA, the CDR3 is TGTGCCAGCAGCCCCCACGCAGGGACAGTAAACTATGGCTACACCTTC. This gives the protein CASSPHAGTVNYGYTF.

V and J are TRBV7-9 and TRBJ2-7, with TRBD1 identical over 8 bases. In germline, CDR1 is SEHNR, CDR2 FQNEAQ (reference sequence). The CDR3 runs to 15 residues. The V and J ends lost 2 bases and 5 bases, in that order; junction bases with no gene match: 8. The CDR3 bases are TGTGCCAGCAGCTTATTCGGACAGGGACAACACGAGCAGTACTTC. Translated: CASSLFGQGQHEQYF.

The rearrangement uses TRBV27 and TRBJ2-5; 12 nucleotides align to TRBD2. This CDR3 contains 16 residues. Germline CDR1 reads MNHEY; CDR2 reads SMNVEV (reference sequence). With V trimmed by 2 bases and J by 1 base, 2 bases remained unmatched. The CDR3, as DNA: TGTGCCAGCAGTTTAGGACTAGCGGGAATCCAAGAGACCCAGTACTTC. Translating gives CASSLGLAGIQETQYF.

The chain combines TRBV7-2 with TRBJ2-5, with TRBD2 matching 7 bases. The CDR3 runs to 14 residues. Trimming took 9 bases from V and 2 from J; bases not matched to a gene: 9. Germline CDR1 and CDR2: SGHTA and FQGNSA. This CDR3 is CASRSGIAQETQYF. The CDR3 DNA reads as TGTGCCAGTAGGAGCGGGATAGCACAAGAGACCCAGTACTTC.

This clone was counted once. The gene calls are TRBV28 and TRBJ1-6; weak D call: TRBD1 (6 bases). V lost 7 bases to trimming and J lost 7 bases, with 14 bases between them. The germline V gene encodes CDR1 MDHEN and CDR2 SYDVKM. This CDR3 region has 14 residues. The CDR3 spells CASNPGVGNSPLHF. CDR3 bases: TGTGCCAGCAATCCAGGGGTAGGGAATTCACCCCTCCACTTT.

The rearrangement links TRBV18 to TRBJ2-1, with D perhaps matching TRBD1 (6 bases). From germline, CDR1 is KGHSH and CDR2 LQKENI. The CDR3 is made up of 15 amino acids. Trimming pared 1 base from V and 8 bases from J, leaving 15 bases between. The CDR3 region has the DNA TGTGCCAGCTCACCACTCTTGGGGGCCCTCCATGAGCAGTTCTTC. Translated, it gives CASSPLLGALHEQFF.

The chain joins TRBV18 to TRBJ1-4, with D uncertain. V dropped 4 bases and J dropped 2 bases, with 17 bases sitting between them. Germline V gene sequence: CDR1 KGHSH, CDR2 LQKENI. The CDR3 extends over 17 amino acids. CDR3 DNA: TGTGCCAGCTCACAATCGTCGATAACGGGGACTAATGAAAAACTGTTTTTT. This sequence encodes CASSQSSITGTNEKLFF. Full variable domain (missing parts from reference TRBV18 and TRBJ1-4): NAGVMQNPRHLVRRRGQEARLRCSPMKGHSHVYWYRQLPEEGLKFMVYLQKENIIDESGMPKERFSAEFPKEGPSILRIQQVVRGDSAAYFCASSQSSITGTNEKLFFGSGTQLSVL.

The rearrangement links TRBV4-1 to TRBJ2-7; TRBD1 agrees at 9 bases. Germline V gene data show CDR1 as MGHRA and CDR2 as YSYEKL. This CDR3 spans 16 amino acids. V shed 3 bases and J 6 bases; nucleotides not matched to a gene: 12. CDR3 sequence (DNA): TGCGCCAGCAGCCACCCGCCGACAGGGGGTTGGGTCGAGCAGTACTTC. This gives the protein CASSHPPTGGWVEQYF.

The genes are TRBV7-3 and TRBJ2-1, with D perhaps TRBD1 (5 bases). V dropped 4 bases and J dropped 2 bases, with 6 bases sitting between them. The CDR3 has 13 amino acids. Germline V gene lookup returns CDR1 SGHTA and CDR2 FQGTGA. In DNA form, the CDR3 reads TGTGCCAGCAGCTGGGGCCCCTACAATGAGCAGTTCTTC. This sequence encodes CASSWGPYNEQFF. Full variable domain (rest looked up from reference TRBV7-3 and TRBJ2-1): GAGVSQTPSNKVTEKGKYVELRCDPISGHTALYWYRQSLGQGPEFLIYFQGTGAADDSGLPNDRFFAVRPEGSVSTLKIQRTERGDSAVYLCASSWGPYNEQFFGPGTRLTVL.

The V gene is TRBV28, the J gene TRBJ2-7; TRBD1 is a possible D gene (5 bases). Between the trimmed V and J ends, which lost 6 bases and 2 bases, there was a span of 11 bases. The germline V gene has CDR1 MDHEN and CDR2 SYDVKM. The CDR3 loop spans 13 amino acids. The CDR3: CASRQLGPYEQYF. The CDR3 DNA sequence: TGTGCCAGCAGACAACTGGGGCCCTACGAGCAGTACTTC.

V and J are TRBV19 and TRBJ2-2; possible D gene TRBD2, 6 bases. The CDR3 is 15 amino acids. The germline gives CDR1 LNHDA, CDR2 SQIVND (reference sequence). V was trimmed by 4 bases and J by 3 bases, leaving 12 bases between them. In nucleotides, the CDR3 is TGTGCCAGTAGTACGGAGGGGTGGCACACCGGGGAGCTGTTTTTT. The encoded protein is CASSTEGWHTGELFF.

The chain couples TRBV5-1 to TRBJ1-1, with D perhaps TRBD1 (5 bases). Trimming cost V 4 bases and J 5 bases, with 18 bases left between them. From germline, CDR1 is SGHRS and CDR2 YFSETQ. The CDR3 runs to 15 residues. The CDR3 bases are TGCGCCAGCAGCGTAGGACAAGGGCTTGGTACTGAAGCTTTCTTT. Encoded protein: CASSVGQGLGTEAFF.